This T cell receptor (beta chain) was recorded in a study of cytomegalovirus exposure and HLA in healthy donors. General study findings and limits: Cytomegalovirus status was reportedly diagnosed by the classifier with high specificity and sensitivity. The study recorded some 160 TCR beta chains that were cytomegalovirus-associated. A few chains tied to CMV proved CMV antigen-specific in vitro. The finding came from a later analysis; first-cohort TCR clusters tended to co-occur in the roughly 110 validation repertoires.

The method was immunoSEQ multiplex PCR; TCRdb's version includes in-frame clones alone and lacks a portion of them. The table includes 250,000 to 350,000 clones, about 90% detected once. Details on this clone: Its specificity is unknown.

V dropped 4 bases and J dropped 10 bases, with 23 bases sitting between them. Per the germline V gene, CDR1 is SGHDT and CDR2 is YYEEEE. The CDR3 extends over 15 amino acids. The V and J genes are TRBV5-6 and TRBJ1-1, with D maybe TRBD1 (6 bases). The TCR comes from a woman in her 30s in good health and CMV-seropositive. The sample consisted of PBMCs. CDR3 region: CASSPSDGGTRGAFF. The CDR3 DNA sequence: TGTGCCAGCAGCCCCTCGGACGGGGGAACCAGGGGAGCTTTCTTT.